The 9 T cell receptor beta chains listed next were all sequenced from one sample in a study of regulatory T cells in long-lasting Graves disease. Building the TCR beta libraries relied on iRepertoire HTBI primers, and CDR3 regions underwent Arm-PCR. In TCRdb, the multiplex PCR reads were re-called with MiXCR into one record per CDR3 protein. The sample gives roughly 250,000 distinct CDR3 sequences, about 18% of which show up once; 14% is in the top ten. Time point indicated: newly diagnosed GD, antithyroid drugs for less than 3 months. From RNA extracted from PBMCs, the TCR library was made. These data were also reused for a study on T cells in Graves' hyperthyroidism and ophthalmopathy.

The sample here was peripheral blood mononuclear cells (PBMCs), taken at new diagnosis, from a patient treated with antithyroid drugs. These receptors were obtained from a woman aged 30 to 39 with Graves disease.

This clonotype was recorded at least ten times. The gene calls are TRBV5-1 and TRBJ1-1; tentative D call: TRBD1 (5 bases). V gave up 3 bases and J gave up 4 bases, with 13 bases separating them. Per germline, CDR1 SGHRS and CDR2 YFSETQ. This CDR3 comprises 14 residues. The chain's CDR3 is CASSSNRIFTEAFF. Here the CDR3 DNA reads TGCGCCAGCAGCTCAAACAGGATTTTCACTGAAGCTTTCTTT.

This clonotype turned up a few times. The chain employs TRBV27 and TRBJ1-2; TRBD1 matches 7 bases. V trimming: 4 bases; J trimming: 3 bases; junction bases outside the gene matches: 8. The CDR3 totals 15 residues. Germline V CDR1 and CDR2: MNHEY, SMNVEV (reference sequence). The CDR3 DNA is TGTGCCAGCAGTTGGTCCGGGACAGCGCACTATGGCTACACCTTC. Its translation is CASSWSGTAHYGYTF.

Many counts were recorded for this clonotype. This chain links TRBV4-1 with TRBJ2-5; D possibly corresponds to TRBD2 (6 bases). The CDR3 spans 17 residues. Trimming took 2 bases from V and 1 from J, leaving 17 bases between them. CDR1 and CDR2 from the germline V gene are MGHRA and YSYEKL. The CDR3 loop is CASSQLTRRTIQETQYF. CDR3 coding DNA: TGCGCCAGCAGCCAATTGACTAGACGCACCATCCAAGAGACCCAGTACTTC.

This chain links TRBV10-2 with TRBJ2-2, with D perhaps matching TRBD1 (6 bases). V was clipped by 5 bases and J by 2 bases, with 18 bases between them. The length of the CDR3 is 17 residues. Germline CDR1 reads WSHSY; CDR2 reads SAAADI. In DNA, the CDR3 is TGCGCCAGCAGTCCATATAGACAGGCCGGCAACACCGGGGAGCTGTTTTTT. Translated, it gives CASSPYRQAGNTGELFF.

This clonotype was counted many times. The rearrangement links TRBV28 to TRBJ2-1; tentatively, D is TRBD2 (6 bases). V was clipped by 5 bases and J by 7 bases, with 24 bases between them. Per the germline V gene, CDR1 is MDHEN and CDR2 is SYDVKM. CDR3 length: 17 amino acids. The CDR3 loop is CASSPLLGTDISNEQFF. CDR3 bases: TGTGCCAGCAGTCCGCTCCTTGGGACTGACATAAGTAATGAGCAGTTCTTC.

This clonotype has only a few counts. The J gene is TRBJ1-2, the V gene TRBV6-2 or TRBV6-3; D may be TRBD1 (5 bases). Germline-derived CDR1 and CDR2 are MNHEY and SVGEGT. V gave up 5 bases and J gave up 8 bases, with 21 bases separating them. The CDR3 is 15 amino acids. The CDR3 is CASSGAGRGYQGYTF. The CDR3, as DNA: TGTGCCAGCAGTGGGGCAGGGAGGGGTTATCAGGGCTACACCTTC.

The V call is TRBV20-1, the J call TRBJ1-4; 8 positions match TRBD1. CDR1 is DFQATT and CDR2 is SNEGSKA in the germline V gene (reference sequence). This CDR3 region has 14 residues. Trimming cost V 5 bases and J 7 bases; bases outside gene matches: 9. The CDR3: CSAGQGAQGEKLFF. CDR3 DNA: TGCAGTGCTGGCCAGGGGGCACAGGGTGAAAAACTGTTTTTT.

In its sample, this clonotype was seen many times. The CDR3 sequence is CASSLGSGGRNSYNEQFF. Written as DNA, the CDR3 is TGTGCCAGCAGCTTAGGTAGCGGGGGGCGAAACTCCTACAATGAGCAGTTCTTC. This sequence joins TRBV7-9 and TRBJ2-1; 10 bases agree with TRBD2. V was pared by 1 base and J by 0 bases, with 6 bases of the junction left unmatched. Looked up from germline, CDR1 is SEHNR and CDR2 is FQNEAQ (reference sequence). CDR3 length: 18 amino acids.

In this sample, this clonotype turned up many times. The chain joins TRBV28 to TRBJ1-5, with a tentative D call TRBD1 (6 bases). V gave up 4 bases and J gave up 0 bases, with 10 bases separating them. CDR1 is MDHEN and CDR2 is SYDVKM in the germline V gene. The CDR3 has 15 residues. Here the CDR3 reads CASSWRGNSNQPQHF. Written as DNA, the CDR3 is TGTGCCAGCAGTTGGAGGGGGAATAGCAATCAGCCCCAGCATTTT.